These T cell receptor beta chains were read from a single sample in a study of T cells in Graves' hyperthyroidism and ophthalmopathy. TCRdb reanalysed the multiplex PCR reads using MiXCR and keeps one entry per CDR3 protein. The table includes hundreds of thousands of distinct CDR3 sequences, 14% detected once. Sequencing input: blood. Every receptor here comes from a woman under 30 with Graves' hyperthyroidism. Both conserved end residues are part of each CDR3. The D gene is left open where the match is weak. Clone size appears in some rows only: once, few, many, or a class for an expanded clone.

clone_size j_call d_call v_call cdr3_aa cdr3_nt
few TRBJ1-2 - TRBV15 CATSRIEGTGMALNYGYTF TGTGCCACCAGCAGAATAGAAGGAACAGGGATGGCGCTAAACTATGGCTACACCTTC
many TRBJ1-2 - TRBV3-1 CASSQDLVTDYGYTF TGTGCCAGCAGCCAAGATCTGGTGACGGACTATGGCTACACCTTC
many TRBJ2-7 - TRBV20-1 CSAKWSSYEQYF TGCAGTGCCAAGTGGAGCTCCTACGAGCAGTACTTC
- TRBJ1-4 - TRBV11-2 CASSLDRGVEELFF TGTGCCAGCAGCTTAGATAGGGGGGTTGAAGAACTGTTTTTT
- TRBJ1-2 - TRBV7-8 CASGLGGRGDDTF TGTGCCAGCGGCTTAGGAGGACGGGGTGACGACACCTTC
few TRBJ2-5 TRBD1 TRBV4-2 CASSQGAAGTGSETQYF TGTGCCAGCAGCCAAGGGGCCGCAGGGACAGGGAGTGAGACCCAGTACTTC
few TRBJ2-1 TRBD1 TRBV5-6 CASSVPGTGAGNEQLF TGTGCCAGCAGCGTTCCCGGGACAGGGGCAGGGAATGAGCAGCTCTTC
few TRBJ2-3 - TRBV10-3 CAISTTDTQYF TGTGCCATCTCTACCACAGATACGCAGTATTTT
- TRBJ2-1 TRBD2 TRBV28 CASSLSAGAWNEQFF TGTGCCAGCAGTTTATCAGCGGGAGCTTGGAATGAGCAGTTCTTC
many TRBJ2-2 - TRBV7-2 CASSWLALNTGELFF TGTGCCAGCAGCTGGTTAGCGCTGAACACCGGGGAGCTGTTTTTT
- TRBJ2-7 TRBD2 TRBV6-2/TRBV6-3 CASRELAGFSYEQYF TGTGCCAGCAGAGAACTAGCGGGGTTCTCCTACGAGCAGTACTTC
few TRBJ2-5 TRBD1 TRBV20-1 CSARVTGIPQYF TGCAGTGCTAGAGTGACAGGGATCCCCCAGTACTTC
- TRBJ2-5 TRBD1 TRBV13 CASSLVWDRGIETQYF TGTGCCAGCAGCTTAGTTTGGGACAGGGGCATAGAGACCCAGTACTTC
- TRBJ2-2 - TRBV10-2 CASMGLGLGTGELFF TGCGCCAGCATGGGACTGGGCCTCGGGACCGGGGAGCTGTTTTTT
- TRBJ1-2 TRBD1 TRBV29-1 CSVESSRGLFNGYTF TGCAGTGTTGAATCCTCCAGGGGGCTGTTTAATGGCTACACCTTC
- TRBJ2-1 - TRBV7-9 CASRSGTALNEQFF TGTGCCAGCAGGAGCGGGACAGCCCTCAATGAGCAGTTCTTC
- TRBJ2-3 TRBD2 TRBV18 CASSPLAGTLLRSDTQYF TGTGCCAGCTCACCACTAGCGGGCACCCTTCTACGTTCAGATACGCAGTATTTT
- TRBJ2-3 - TRBV28 CASSLWGGGTDTQYF TGTGCCAGCAGTCTCTGGGGAGGGGGCACTGATACGCAGTATTTT
many TRBJ2-1 TRBD2 TRBV29-1 CSVEGTSGRSNEQFF TGCAGCGTTGAAGGGACTAGCGGGAGGTCAAATGAGCAGTTCTTC
many TRBJ2-7 - TRBV7-2 CASSTGPSHEQYF TGTGCCAGCAGCACAGGCCCGAGTCACGAGCAGTACTTC
- TRBJ2-7 TRBD2 TRBV19 CASSIRELASQYF TGTGCCAGTAGTATAAGGGAACTAGCGAGCCAGTACTTC
few TRBJ2-1 TRBD1 TRBV4-3 CASSLDRGANEQFF TGCGCCAGCAGCCTAGACAGGGGCGCGAATGAGCAGTTCTTC
many TRBJ2-4 - TRBV2 CASKAIQLENIQYF TGTGCCAGCAAGGCCATCCAATTGGAGAACATTCAGTACTTC
- TRBJ2-1 TRBD2 TRBV14 CASSHHSGTSGYNEQFF TGTGCCAGCAGCCACCATTCCGGGACTAGCGGTTACAATGAGCAGTTCTTC
- TRBJ1-2 TRBD1 TRBV19 CASGQFYGYTF TGTGCCTCGGGACAGTTTTATGGCTACACCTTC
many TRBJ2-3 - TRBV11-3 CASSPSPRSGADTQYF TGTGCCAGCAGCCCTAGCCCCAGGTCAGGAGCAGATACGCAGTATTTT
many TRBJ2-7 TRBD2 TRBV20-1 CSAKWGGVGRTGEQYF TGCAGTGCTAAGTGGGGGGGTGTGGGTAGGACGGGGGAGCAGTACTTC
- TRBJ2-3 TRBD2 TRBV5-1 CASSLATGLAGYTDTQYF TGCGCCAGCAGCTTGGCTACGGGACTAGCGGGGTACACAGATACGCAGTATTTT
few TRBJ1-1 - TRBV12-3/TRBV12-4 CASSLMGGSTEAFF TGTGCCAGCAGTTTGATGGGGGGGAGCACTGAAGCTTTCTTT
- TRBJ2-7 - TRBV19 CASSTSLGVEQYF TGTGCCAGTAGTACTAGCTTGGGGGTCGAGCAGTACTTC
few TRBJ1-2 TRBD1 TRBV7-9 CASSPSGTGMSNYGYTF TGTGCCAGCAGCCCCAGTGGGACAGGAATGTCTAACTATGGCTACACCTTC
many TRBJ2-7 - TRBV13 CASSPVGSETYEQYF TGTGCCAGCAGCCCAGTGGGTAGCGAAACCTACGAGCAGTACTTC
- TRBJ1-6 - TRBV20-1 CSGVEGSGDSPLHF TGCAGTGGGGTCGAGGGGTCGGGGGATTCACCCCTCCACTTT
- TRBJ2-7 - TRBV2 CASSVPDSYEQYF TGTGCCAGCAGTGTTCCCGACTCCTACGAGCAGTACTTC
few TRBJ2-3 - TRBV20-1 CSAAAPQVTDTQYF TGCAGTGCCGCCGCCCCACAAGTCACAGATACGCAGTATTTT
few TRBJ2-7 TRBD2 TRBV27 CASRLGGLAGIYEQYF TGTGCCAGTCGCCTAGGGGGACTAGCGGGAATCTACGAGCAGTACTTC
few TRBJ2-7 TRBD2 TRBV10-3 CAISLSGSDYEQYF TGTGCCATCAGTCTGAGCGGGAGCGACTACGAGCAGTACTTC
- TRBJ2-7 - TRBV28 CASTSHRGSGEYNEQYF TGTGCCAGCACCTCACATCGAGGAAGCGGAGAATACAATGAGCAGTACTTC
few TRBJ1-1 - TRBV5-5 CASSLFELNTEAFF TGTGCCAGCAGCTTGTTTGAGTTGAACACTGAAGCTTTCTTT
- TRBJ2-7 - TRBV6-1 CASSPGVRREQYF TGTGCCAGCAGCCCGGGGGTAAGACGCGAGCAGTACTTC
many TRBJ1-2 TRBD1 TRBV30 CAWDKTTGRRGYTF TGTGCCTGGGATAAAACGACAGGGCGTCGTGGCTACACCTTC
few TRBJ2-7 TRBD2 TRBV6-1 CASRRKTSGAYEQYF TGTGCCAGCAGGCGGAAGACTAGCGGGGCCTACGAGCAGTACTTC
many TRBJ2-7 TRBD1 TRBV2 CASKWSGGAYEQYF TGTGCCAGCAAATGGTCAGGGGGTGCCTACGAGCAGTACTTC
many TRBJ2-3 TRBD2 TRBV11-2 CASSFSLAGRVDLTDTQYF TGTGCCAGCAGCTTTTCTCTAGCGGGCCGAGTCGATCTGACAGATACGCAGTATTTT
- TRBJ1-3 - TRBV4-2 CASSQSWAGLRGNTIYF TGTGCCAGCAGCCAATCTTGGGCGGGTCTTCGTGGAAACACCATATATTTT
many TRBJ2-1 TRBD1 TRBV2 CASSEYGPGGENEQFF TGTGCCAGCAGTGAATATGGACCAGGGGGAGAAAATGAGCAGTTCTTC
- TRBJ2-1 - TRBV19 CASSIMRSSYNEQFF TGTGCCAGTAGTATAATGAGAAGCTCCTACAATGAGCAGTTCTTC
few TRBJ2-5 - TRBV6-1 CASSETGPSLDETQYF TGTGCCAGCAGTGAGACCGGGCCCTCTTTAGACGAGACCCAGTACTTC
- TRBJ2-1 - TRBV15 CATSLGRSYNEQFF TGTGCCACCTCACTGGGGCGGTCCTACAATGAGCAGTTCTTC
- TRBJ2-2 TRBD2 TRBV12-5 CASGLVLAGGIYENTGELFF TGTGCTAGTGGTTTGGTACTAGCGGGAGGGATATACGAGAACACCGGGGAGCTGTTTTTT
many TRBJ2-5 - TRBV12-3/TRBV12-4 CASTKALGRQETQYF TGTGCCAGCACCAAGGCCCTAGGGCGTCAAGAGACCCAGTACTTC
few TRBJ1-5 - TRBV24-1 CATMCGPLEVNQPQHF TGTGCCACCATGTGTGGTCCGCTGGAGGTCAATCAGCCCCAGCATTTT
many TRBJ2-7 - TRBV2 CASLDGRAPIPHYEQYF TGTGCCAGCCTCGACGGACGGGCCCCAATTCCGCATTACGAGCAGTACTTC